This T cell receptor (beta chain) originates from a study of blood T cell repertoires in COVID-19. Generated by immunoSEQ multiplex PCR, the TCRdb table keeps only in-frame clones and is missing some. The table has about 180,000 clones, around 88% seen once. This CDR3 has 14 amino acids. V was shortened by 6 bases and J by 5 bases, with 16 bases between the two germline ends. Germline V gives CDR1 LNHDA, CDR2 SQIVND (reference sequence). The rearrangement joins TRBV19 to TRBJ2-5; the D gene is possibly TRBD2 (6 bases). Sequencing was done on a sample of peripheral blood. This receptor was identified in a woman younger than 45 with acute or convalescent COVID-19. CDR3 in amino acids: CASSWTPGGETQYF. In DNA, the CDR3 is TGTGCCAGTAGCTGGACACCCGGAGGGGAGACCCAGTACTTC.